This T cell receptor beta chain was recovered during a study of cytomegalovirus exposure and HLA in healthy donors. This PCR relied on a set of 60 Vbeta primers and 13 Jbeta primers. Libraries were prepared by immunoSEQ multiplex PCR; TCRdb keeps only in-frame clonotypes and omits some of them. Counted here are 150,000 to 200,000 clones, around 77% occurring once; the ten biggest clones make up under 2%. CDR1 and CDR2 (germline): MRHNA, SNTAGT. This CDR3 contains 16 residues. V lost 0 bases, J lost 5 bases, and 9 bases stayed unmatched. The receptor's source is a woman in her 30s in good health and CMV-seronegative. The V gene is TRBV6-4, the J gene TRBJ2-5; 7 nucleotides line up with TRBD2. Material: PBMCs. CDR3 region: CASSDSAGVGEETQYF. The DNA for the CDR3 is TGTGCCAGCAGTGACTCGGCGGGGGTTGGGGAGGAGACCCAGTACTTC.